The subject of this entry is one TCR beta chain. Original methodology: Counts of nucleated cells, estimated from reference gene primer amplification, were obtained. Profiled with immunoSEQ multiplex PCR; TCRdb holds only in-frame clones, not every one. The V and J calls and clone size were taken over from that table, and D and trimming were inferred from the DNA. The sample includes 250,000 or so clones, approximately 84% of them seen just once. This sample is part of a study of blood T cell repertoires in COVID-19. Study as a whole: Acute-phase and convalescent COVID-19 samples originated in the United States, Italy and Spain. PBMCs, B-cell-depleted T cells, or T cells provided the cDNA or gDNA that made up the material.

Sequenced material: peripheral blood. The sequence was obtained from a woman older than 75 with acute or convalescent COVID-19.

The CDR3 DNA sequence: TGTGCCAGCAGTTCTAGCGGGGGAAGCACAGATACGCAGTATTTT. This encodes CASSSSGGSTDTQYF. The chain links TRBV28 to TRBJ2-3; TRBD2 aligns across 10 bases. J gave up 0 bases and V 4 bases, and 1 base lay outside the gene matches. This CDR3 contains 15 residues. Germline CDR1 MDHEN, CDR2 SYDVKM.